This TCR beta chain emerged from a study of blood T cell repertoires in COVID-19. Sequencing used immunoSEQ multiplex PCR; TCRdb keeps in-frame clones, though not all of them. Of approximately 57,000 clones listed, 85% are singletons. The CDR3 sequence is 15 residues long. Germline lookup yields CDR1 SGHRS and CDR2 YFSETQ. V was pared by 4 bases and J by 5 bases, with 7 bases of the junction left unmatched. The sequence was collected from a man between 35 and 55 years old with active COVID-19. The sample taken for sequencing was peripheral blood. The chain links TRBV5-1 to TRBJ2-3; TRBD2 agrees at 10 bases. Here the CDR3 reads CASSPSGRREDTQYF. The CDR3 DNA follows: TGCGCCAGCAGCCCTAGCGGGAGACGGGAAGATACGCAGTATTTT.